This TCR beta chain derives from a study of T cells in Graves' hyperthyroidism and ophthalmopathy (dated by TCRdb to between 2018 and 2020). Regarding the study in general: Peripheral blood samples were taken at initial diagnosis, before any treatment was given. To identify distinguishing TCR V-J signatures, a discovery cohort of 95 to 100 patients was used, comprising 40 to 45 with Graves' ophthalmopathy and around 57 with stable Graves' hyperthyroidism. Prospective prediction of ophthalmopathy was tested in an independent validation cohort consisting of fewer than 20 hyperthyroidism patients and more than 15 patients who later progressed to ophthalmopathy. For training and testing, the 100 patients in the discovery cohort were randomly divided in a 7:3 ratio. In addition, the study compared T-cell repertoires in thyroid tissue and in blood from about 6 Graves' hyperthyroidism patients. Following sampling, methimazole starting at 30 mg daily was given to hyperthyroidism patients, and high-dose intravenous methylprednisolone was given to ophthalmopathy patients. According to the paper, TCR Vbeta CDR3 sequencing was carried out on 135 peripheral blood samples, which came from over 40 ophthalmopathy, under 85 hyperthyroidism and roughly 17 progressor patients. Findings and caveats that apply to the study as a whole: Most expanded thyroid clonotypes (frequency above 0.001) were also found in blood, which suggests that blood repertoires may mirror thyroid immune responses. No statistical method was used to set the sample size in advance, and investigators knew the group allocation. A 13 V-J signature model separated ophthalmopathy from stable hyperthyroidism, with around 88% sensitivity and roughly 81% specificity in cross-validation and 80%/75% in testing. In validation, the model predicted progression to ophthalmopathy a median of about 6.8 months before onset, with about 71% sensitivity and roughly 72% specificity.

This clonotype was detected a few times. No cognate antigen has been identified for it. Base qualities were left out, and no much larger clone turns up one base away. The TCR beta CDR3 regions were amplified from RNA transcripts. For the first round of RT-PCR on the TCR CDR3, the HTBI primer set was used together with the Qiagen OneStep RT-PCR kit. Libraries were constructed in a second round of multiplex PCR, after which size selection and purification were performed. Sequencing of the libraries was done on an Illumina HiSeq2000 using paired-end 100 bp reads. In the original analysis: SOAPnuke was used to process the raw data, removing reads that contained adapters or uncalled bases, had a mean Phred below 15, or lacked an exact match to the constant primer or identifier. High-quality paired reads were merged using COPE v1.2.5, and each unique nucleotide sequence was defined as a clonotype. Clonotypes were aligned to IMGT TRBV, TRBD and TRBJ reference segments using MiTCR v1.1. The analysis included only V-J combinations with a frequency above 0.0001, which together covered more than 98% of the repertoires. The TCS score was defined as F50 (clonal expansion) divided by E x V (chaos), with BLOSUM62-based TCRdist calculated between CDR3 peptides within each V-J. Welch's t-statistics and random forest reduced fewer than 550 V-J features to roughly 13, which were used in a naive Bayes classifier (R e1071). TCRdb reprocessed the public reads (quality trimming at Q25 with fastp, clone calling with MiXCR) and kept in-frame beta chains. All rows with the same CDR3 protein become a single entry with the most common DNA and genes. Here the V and J calls rest on TCRdb's processing, not on the authors' analysis. The sample profile shows around 580,000 distinct CDR3 sequences; 16% of them were found once. Jointly, the top ten make up around 19% of the sample.

From V the trimming removes 4 bases and from J it removes 0 bases, while the gene matches leave 6 bases of the junction unaccounted for. CDR1 MNHEY and CDR2 SVGAGI are derived from the germline V gene. The CDR3 starts with the cysteine, ends with the phenylalanine, and has 15 residues. The sequence is cut down to CDR3 DNA, 45 bases in frame from base 1. Stable Graves' hyperthyroidism was defined as no progression to ophthalmopathy during 18 months of follow-up. Hyperthyroidism patients were aged 18 to 65 years and newly diagnosed, with disease duration of less than 2 months. The study excluded patients with uncontrolled infections, other autoimmune diseases, pregnancy or lactation. Diagnoses were established on the basis of clinical symptoms, serum thyroxine and TRAb, thyroid ultrasound, and orbital computed tomography. PBMCs were isolated from about 9.2 ml of fresh peripheral blood by Ficoll-Paque density gradient centrifugation. Total RNA was extracted with Trizol reagent, and quality was checked on an Agilent 2100 Bioanalyzer.

The receptor's source is a woman aged 18-30 years with Graves' hyperthyroidism. The sample consisted of blood. The chain joins TRBV6-5 to TRBJ2-7, with TRBD1 matching 7 junction bases. This receptor has the CDR3 CASSSDRLTSYEQYF. The sequenced DNA: TGTGCCAGCAGTTCGGACAGGCTCACCTCCTACGAGCAGTACTTC.